This T cell receptor beta chain was obtained from a study of blood T cell repertoires in COVID-19. Looking at the study overall: From the United States, Italy and Spain came samples of acute and convalescent COVID-19. Sources were T cells, B-cell-depleted T cells, or PBMCs; the material itself was cDNA or gDNA.

Original analysis: For nucleated cells, counts were estimated from reference gene primer amplification. Profiling relied on immunoSEQ multiplex PCR, and the TCRdb table lists in-frame clones only, not all of them. Clonal size and the V and J genes are those of that table, whereas D and trimming came from the DNA. The sample lists 100,000 to 150,000 clones; more than 70% were seen once. This CDR3 region has 15 residues. Germline V gene data show CDR1 as MGHRA and CDR2 as YSYEKL. Trimming removed 4 bases from V and 5 bases from J; junction bases left unmatched: 4. This chain links TRBV4-1 with TRBJ2-1; the match to TRBD2 covers 11 bases. This clonotype was obtained from a woman aged 60 to 75 with acute or convalescent COVID-19. The sequenced sample was peripheral blood. CDR3 sequence: CASSPSGLADNEQFF. The CDR3 DNA follows: TGCGCCAGCAGCCCCTCGGGACTAGCGGACAATGAGCAGTTCTTC.